The clone carrying this TCR beta chain was picked up a small number of times. Its antigen is undetermined. The study ran its PCR with 60 Vbeta and 13 Jbeta primers. Only in-frame clones appear in the TCRdb table, and some are missing; sequencing was by immunoSEQ multiplex PCR. The table shows around 100,000 clones, with roughly 73% occurring only once. Deletions cut 5 bases from V and 0 bases from J, with 10 bases between. The CDR3 extends over 14 amino acids. The germline V gene has CDR1 MNHEY and CDR2 SMNVEV (reference sequence). The sample comes from a study of cytomegalovirus exposure and HLA in healthy donors. Study information: The Caucasian-associated ancestry cluster contained about four fifths of the roughly 370 genotyped donors.

Findings and limits, study-wide: Reports described diagnosis of cytomegalovirus status by the classifier as highly specific and sensitive.

This receptor was identified in a woman in her 30s in good health and CMV-seronegative. Specimen: PBMCs. This chain links TRBV27 with TRBJ1-1, with a possible D match to TRBD1 (6 bases). CDR3 in DNA: TGTGCCAGCAGTAACAGGGTCATGAACACTGAAGCTTTCTTT. This encodes CASSNRVMNTEAFF.